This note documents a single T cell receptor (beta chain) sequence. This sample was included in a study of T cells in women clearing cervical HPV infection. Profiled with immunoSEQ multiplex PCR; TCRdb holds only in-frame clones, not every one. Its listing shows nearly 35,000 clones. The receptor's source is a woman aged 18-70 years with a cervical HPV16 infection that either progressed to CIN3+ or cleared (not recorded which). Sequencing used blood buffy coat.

The CDR3 loop is CSANRGGNYGYTF. The DNA read from the CDR3 is TGCAGTGCGAACAGGGGGGGAAACTATGGC. J is TRBJ1-2 and V is TRBV20-1, with TRBD1 matching over 8 bases. The read falls 3 residues short of the CDR3 end, and the missing part is taken from the germline J gene. The J segment lost 2 bases and the V segment lost 6 bases, leaving 5 bases of the junction unmatched. This CDR3 region has 13 residues. Germline V gene sequence: CDR1 DFQATT, CDR2 SNEGSKA (reference sequence).